Listed below are T cell receptor beta chains from one sample, sequenced in a study of blood T cell repertoires in COVID-19. Clones were read by immunoSEQ multiplex PCR, and TCRdb kept only the in-frame ones, dropping some. The data contain 190,000 or so clones, less than 85% of them seen just once; the ten biggest clones take up roughly 20%. Source material: PBMCs or T cells enriched from blood (not recorded which). The source of these receptors is a man aged 35-49 years who had recovered from COVID-19. Each CDR3 is given without its conserved first and last residue. The order of the fields is V gene, CDR3 protein.

>TRBV9
ASSVQATYEQETQY
>TRBV13
ASSLGLSGSSPLH
>TRBV28
ASSLGDRGLSPLH
>TRBV4-1
ASSHSNRANYGYT
>TRBV9
ASSPRLGLAANNEQF
>TRBV3-1/TRBV3-2
ASSQDFSGANVLT
>TRBV29-1
SVEKVWRPSPGNYGYT
>TRBV4-2
ASSHQGANQPQH
>TRBV4-3
ASSQVGGLAAYNEQF
>TRBV25-1
ASSGEPLNYEQY
>TRBV7-2
ASSFNGGPGETQY
>TRBV27
ASSWGRNEKLF
>TRBV27
ASSFAGDTGELF
>TRBV7-6
ASSFRASGGNTGELF
>TRBV6-2/TRBV6-3
ASSYSKPGDSEQF
>TRBV7-9
ASNTLDGGREGDEQF
>TRBV5-1
ASRAGRLYEQY
>TRBV28
ASSLTSDTYEQY
>TRBV11-2
ASSLDNQGQETQY
>TRBV30
AWSVRDREYNEQF
>TRBV7-9
ASSLGQGDTGELF
>TRBV9
ASSDNPSDEPY
>TRBV11-3
ASSNSPGGELF
>TRBV5-1
ASSRAGATTQGDEQF
>TRBV7-3
ASSSLAGGTGELF
>TRBV29-1
SVVAGRGRAY
>TRBV9
ASSEPQGGSSETQY
>TRBV6-1
ASSERGTTEAF
>TRBV5-1
ASSPGTPTGELF
>TRBV19
ASSAGTTHIYTGELF
>TRBV6-1
ASSEGGTGETQY
>TRBV6-4
ASSAREGGTEAF
>TRBV18
ASSRDSSGPQH
>TRBV13
ASSNGTGNYGTNEKLF
>TRBV7-7
ASSPLLAGDSTDTQY
>TRBV5-6
ASSLGQVYNEQF
>TRBV18
ASSPETGNYGYT
>TRBV29-1
SVLAGTGYTEAF
>TRBV5-1
ASSLAGRGNTIY
>TRBV12-2
ASRLPQSVPGAPYEQY
>TRBV6-5
ASRAGTGGTDTQY
>TRBV11-1
ASSFQGTRELF
>TRBV3-1/TRBV3-2
ASSQEGRNEQF
>TRBV6-1
ASSESRLPNQPQH
>TRBV30
AWGQTGSETQY
>TRBV4-1
ASSLSGTGTYEQY
>TRBV6-5
ASNGLTNPYEQY
>TRBV5-1
ASSLTGDYEQY